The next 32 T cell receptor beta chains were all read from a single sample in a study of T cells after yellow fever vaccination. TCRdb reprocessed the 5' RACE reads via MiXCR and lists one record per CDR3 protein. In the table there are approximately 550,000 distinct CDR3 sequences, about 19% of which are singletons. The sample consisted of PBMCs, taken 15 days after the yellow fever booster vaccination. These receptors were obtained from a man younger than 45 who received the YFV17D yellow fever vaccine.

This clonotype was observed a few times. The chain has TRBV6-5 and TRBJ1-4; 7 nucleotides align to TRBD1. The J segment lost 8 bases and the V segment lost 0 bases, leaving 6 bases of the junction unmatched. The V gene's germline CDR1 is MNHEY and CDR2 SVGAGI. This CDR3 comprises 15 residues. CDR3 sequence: CASSYSPGGEEKLFF. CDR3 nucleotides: TGTGCCAGCAGTTACTCCCCAGGGGGTGAAGAAAAACTGTTTTTT.

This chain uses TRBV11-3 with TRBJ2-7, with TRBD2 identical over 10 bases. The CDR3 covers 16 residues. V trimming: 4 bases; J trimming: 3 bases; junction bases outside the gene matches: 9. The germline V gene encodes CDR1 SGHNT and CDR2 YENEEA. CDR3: CASSWNLAGELYEQYF. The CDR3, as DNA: TGTGCCAGCAGCTGGAACCTAGCGGGAGAACTCTACGAGCAGTACTTC.

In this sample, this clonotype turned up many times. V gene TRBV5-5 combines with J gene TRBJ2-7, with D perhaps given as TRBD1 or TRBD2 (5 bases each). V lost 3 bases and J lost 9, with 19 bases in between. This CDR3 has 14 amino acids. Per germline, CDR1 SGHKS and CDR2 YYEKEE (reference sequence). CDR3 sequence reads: CASSSQTTGRGQYF. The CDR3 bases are TGTGCCAGCAGCTCCCAAACAACAGGCCGGGGGCAGTACTTC.

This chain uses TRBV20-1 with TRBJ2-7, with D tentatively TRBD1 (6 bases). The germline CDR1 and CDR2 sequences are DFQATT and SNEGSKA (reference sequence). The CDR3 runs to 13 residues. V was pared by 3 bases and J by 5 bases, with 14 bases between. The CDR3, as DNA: TGCAGTGCTAGCACCGGGACACCGAACGAGCAGTACTTC. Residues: CSASTGTPNEQYF.

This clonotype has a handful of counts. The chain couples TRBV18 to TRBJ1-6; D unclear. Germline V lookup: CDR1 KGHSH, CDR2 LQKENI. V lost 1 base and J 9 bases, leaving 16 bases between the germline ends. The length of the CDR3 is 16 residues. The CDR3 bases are TGTGCCAGCTCACCACTTAACCCAGGAACTATTTCACCCCTCCACTTT. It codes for CASSPLNPGTISPLHF. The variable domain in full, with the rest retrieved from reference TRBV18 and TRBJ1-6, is NAGVMQNPRHLVRRRGQEARLRCSPMKGHSHVYWYRQLPEEGLKFMVYLQKENIIDESGMPKERFSAEFPKEGPSILRIQQVVRGDSAAYFCASSPLNPGTISPLHFGNGTRLTVT.

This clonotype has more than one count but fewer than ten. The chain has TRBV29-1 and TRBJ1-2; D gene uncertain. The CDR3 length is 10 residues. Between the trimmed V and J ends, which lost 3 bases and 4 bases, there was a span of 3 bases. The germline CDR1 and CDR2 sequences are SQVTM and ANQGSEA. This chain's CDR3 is CSVEVYGYTF. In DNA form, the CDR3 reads TGCAGCGTTGAGGTCTATGGCTACACCTTC.

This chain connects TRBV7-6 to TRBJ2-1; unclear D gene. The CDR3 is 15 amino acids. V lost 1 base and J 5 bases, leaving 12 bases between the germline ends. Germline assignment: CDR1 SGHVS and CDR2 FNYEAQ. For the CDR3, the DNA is TGTGCCAGCAGCTTAGTTGACTTGCCAGACAATGAGCAGTTCTTC. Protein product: CASSLVDLPDNEQFF. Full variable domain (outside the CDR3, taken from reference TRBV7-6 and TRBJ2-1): GAGVSQSPRYKVTKRGQDVALRCDPISGHVSLYWYRQALGQGPEFLTYFNYEAQQDKSGLPNDRFSAERPEGSISTLTIQRTEQRDSAMYRCASSLVDLPDNEQFFGPGTRLTVL.

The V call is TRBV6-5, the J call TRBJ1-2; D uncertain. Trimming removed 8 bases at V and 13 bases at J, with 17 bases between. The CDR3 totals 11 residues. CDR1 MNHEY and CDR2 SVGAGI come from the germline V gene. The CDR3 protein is CASYGQLQFTF. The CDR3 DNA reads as TGTGCCAGCTATGGGCAGCTCCAATTCACCTTC.

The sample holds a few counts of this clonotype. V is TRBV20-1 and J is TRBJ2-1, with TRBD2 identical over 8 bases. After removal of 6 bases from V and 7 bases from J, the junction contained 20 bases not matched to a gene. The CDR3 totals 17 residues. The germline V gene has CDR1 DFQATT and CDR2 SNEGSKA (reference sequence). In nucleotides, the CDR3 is TGCAGTGCCACCTTAAGAATGAAACCGGGACTAGGTAATGAGCAGTTCTTC. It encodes CSATLRMKPGLGNEQFF.

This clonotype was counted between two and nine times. CDR3 bases: TGCGCCAGCTATTGTGTCCGGGGGGCTAGCGGGAGGGGTTACGAGCAGTACTTC. It is translated as CASYCVRGASGRGYEQYF. The V call is TRBV4-3, the J call TRBJ2-7; 12 nucleotides line up with TRBD2. Per the germline V gene, CDR1 is LGHNA and CDR2 is YSLEER. CDR3 length: 18 residues. V gave up 8 bases and J gave up 4 bases; unmatched junction bases: 18.

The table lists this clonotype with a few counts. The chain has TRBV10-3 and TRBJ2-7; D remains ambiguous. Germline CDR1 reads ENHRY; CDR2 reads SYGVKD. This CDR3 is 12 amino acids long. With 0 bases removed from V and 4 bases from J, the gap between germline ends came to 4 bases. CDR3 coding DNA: TGTGCCATCAGTGAGTCGAATTACGAGCAGTACTTC. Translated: CAISESNYEQYF.

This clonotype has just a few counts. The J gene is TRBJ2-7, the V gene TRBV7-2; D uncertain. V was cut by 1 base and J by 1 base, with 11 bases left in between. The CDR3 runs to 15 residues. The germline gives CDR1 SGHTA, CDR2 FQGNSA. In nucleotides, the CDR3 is TGTGCCAGCAGCTTAGGGTCTGGCACTTCCTACGAGCAGTACTTC. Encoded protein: CASSLGSGTSYEQYF.

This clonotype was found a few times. The CDR3 bases are TGCAGCGTACTAGCGGGGGGCACAGATACGCAGTATTTT. Amino acid sequence: CSVLAGGTDTQYF. The rearrangement joins TRBV29-1 to TRBJ2-3, with 11 bases that match TRBD2. There are 13 residues in the CDR3. CDR1 is SQVTM and CDR2 is ANQGSEA in the germline V gene. V lost 6 bases to trimming and J lost 1 base; unmatched junction nucleotides: 0.

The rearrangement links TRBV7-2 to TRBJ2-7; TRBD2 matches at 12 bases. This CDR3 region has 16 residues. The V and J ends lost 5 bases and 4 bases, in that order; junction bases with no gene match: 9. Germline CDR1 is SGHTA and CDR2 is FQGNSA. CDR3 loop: CASSLVWTSGTYEQYF. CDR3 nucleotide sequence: TGTGCCAGCAGCCTTGTGTGGACTAGCGGGACTTACGAGCAGTACTTC. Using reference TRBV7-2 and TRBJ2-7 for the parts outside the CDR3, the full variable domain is GAGVSQSPSNKVTEKGKDVELRCDPISGHTALYWYRQSLGQGLEFLIYFQGNSAPDKSGLPSDRFSAERTGGSVSTLTIQRTQQEDSAVYLCASSLVWTSGTYEQYFGPGTRLTVT.

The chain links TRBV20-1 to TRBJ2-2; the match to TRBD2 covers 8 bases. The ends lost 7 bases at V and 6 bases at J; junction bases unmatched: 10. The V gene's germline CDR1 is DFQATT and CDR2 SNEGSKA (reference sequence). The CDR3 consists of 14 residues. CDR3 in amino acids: CSDPGLVESGELFF. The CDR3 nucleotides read TGCAGTGATCCGGGACTAGTCGAATCCGGGGAGCTGTTTTTT.

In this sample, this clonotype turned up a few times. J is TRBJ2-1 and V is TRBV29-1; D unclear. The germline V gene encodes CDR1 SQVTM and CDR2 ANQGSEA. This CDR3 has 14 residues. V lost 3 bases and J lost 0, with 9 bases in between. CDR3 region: CSVDYRSSYNEQFF. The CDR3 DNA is TGCAGCGTTGACTACCGAAGCTCCTACAATGAGCAGTTCTTC.

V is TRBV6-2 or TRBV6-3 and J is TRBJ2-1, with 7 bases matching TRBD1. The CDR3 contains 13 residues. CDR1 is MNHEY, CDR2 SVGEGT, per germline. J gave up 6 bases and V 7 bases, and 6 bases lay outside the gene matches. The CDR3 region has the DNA TGTGCCAGCACTAACGGACAGGTCAATGAGCAGTTCTTC. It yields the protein CASTNGQVNEQFF.

The chain's CDR3 is CASRTGPHTQYF. CDR3 in DNA: TGTGCCAGCAGGACAGGCCCGCATACGCAGTATTTT. The chain is built from TRBV7-9 and TRBJ2-3; a weak D match, TRBD1 (6 bases). V lost 6 bases to trimming and J lost 7 bases, with 11 bases between them. This CDR3 comprises 12 residues. From germline, CDR1 is SEHNR and CDR2 FQNEAQ (reference sequence).

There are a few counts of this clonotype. This CDR3 reads CASSPLVSGSRGDTQYF. The CDR3 DNA is TGTGCCAGCAGCCCCCTCGTTAGCGGGAGCAGGGGGGATACGCAGTATTTT. V usage is TRBV7-6 and J usage is TRBJ2-3; 9 bases map to TRBD2. The V segment lost 5 bases and the J segment 6 bases; nucleotides outside the gene matches: 15. The CDR3 loop spans 17 amino acids. Germline loops: CDR1 SGHVS, CDR2 FNYEAQ.

The CDR3 here is CASSPPRGSGANVLTF. For the CDR3, the DNA is TGTGCCAGCAGCCCCCCGAGGGGCTCTGGGGCCAACGTCCTGACTTTC. This chain joins TRBV5-4 and TRBJ2-6, with D possibly called TRBD1 or TRBD2 (5 bases each). Per the germline V gene, CDR1 is SGHNT and CDR2 is YYREEE (reference sequence). V was trimmed by 4 bases and J by 0 bases, leaving 11 bases between them. The CDR3 spans 16 residues.

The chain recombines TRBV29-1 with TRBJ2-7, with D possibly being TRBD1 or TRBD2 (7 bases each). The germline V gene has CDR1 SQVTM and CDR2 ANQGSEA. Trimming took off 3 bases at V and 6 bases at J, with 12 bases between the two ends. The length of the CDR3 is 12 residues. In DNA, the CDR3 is TGCAGCGTTGAGGGCAGGGGGGGCGAGCAGTACTTC. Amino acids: CSVEGRGGEQYF.

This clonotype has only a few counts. For the CDR3, the DNA is TGTGCCAGCAGCGCAGTGAGGGGGCGCGAAGGCTACACCTTC. Translating it yields CASSAVRGREGYTF. The gene calls are TRBV9 and TRBJ1-2; TRBD1 aligns across 7 bases. This CDR3 contains 14 residues. CDR1 is SGDLS and CDR2 is YYNGEE in the germline V gene. V was pared by 3 bases and J by 8 bases, with 10 bases of the junction left unmatched.

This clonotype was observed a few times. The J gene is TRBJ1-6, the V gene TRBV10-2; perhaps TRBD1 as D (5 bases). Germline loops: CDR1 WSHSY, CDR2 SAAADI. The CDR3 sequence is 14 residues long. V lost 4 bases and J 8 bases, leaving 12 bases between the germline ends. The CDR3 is CASSVRGSDSPLHF. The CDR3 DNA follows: TGCGCCAGCAGTGTTAGGGGTTCAGATTCACCCCTCCACTTT.

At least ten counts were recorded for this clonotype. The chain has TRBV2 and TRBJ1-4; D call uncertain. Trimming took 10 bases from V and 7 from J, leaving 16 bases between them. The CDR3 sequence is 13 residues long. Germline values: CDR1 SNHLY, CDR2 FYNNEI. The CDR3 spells CATSNGFTEKLFF. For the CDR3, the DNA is TGTGCCACGTCAAACGGGTTCACTGAAAAACTGTTTTTT.

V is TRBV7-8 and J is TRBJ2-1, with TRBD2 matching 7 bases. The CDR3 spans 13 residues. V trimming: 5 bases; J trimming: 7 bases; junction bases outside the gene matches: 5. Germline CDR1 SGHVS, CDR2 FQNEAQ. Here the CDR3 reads CASSPEAGNEQFF. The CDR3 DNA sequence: TGTGCCAGCAGCCCCGAAGCGGGAAATGAGCAGTTCTTC.

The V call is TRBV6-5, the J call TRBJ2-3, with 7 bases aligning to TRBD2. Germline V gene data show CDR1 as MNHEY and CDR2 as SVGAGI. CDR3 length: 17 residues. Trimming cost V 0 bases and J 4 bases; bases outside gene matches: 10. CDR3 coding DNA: TGTGCCAGCAGTTACTCCGGGGGAGGGGAATTTGCAGATACGCAGTATTTT. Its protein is CASSYSGGGEFADTQYF.

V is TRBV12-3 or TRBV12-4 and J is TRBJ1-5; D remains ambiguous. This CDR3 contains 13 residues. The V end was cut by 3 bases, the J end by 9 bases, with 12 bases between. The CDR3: CASSFGSRRPQHF. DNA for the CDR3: TGTGCCAGCAGTTTTGGTTCTCGGCGGCCCCAGCATTTT.

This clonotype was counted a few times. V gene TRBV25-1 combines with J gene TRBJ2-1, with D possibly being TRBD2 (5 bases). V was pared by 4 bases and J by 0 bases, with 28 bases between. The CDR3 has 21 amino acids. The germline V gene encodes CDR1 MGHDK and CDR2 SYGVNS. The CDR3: CASSGRRPGSSSHRSYNEQFF. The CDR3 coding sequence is TGTGCCAGCAGTGGCAGACGGCCGGGATCAAGCTCCCATCGCTCCTACAATGAGCAGTTCTTC.

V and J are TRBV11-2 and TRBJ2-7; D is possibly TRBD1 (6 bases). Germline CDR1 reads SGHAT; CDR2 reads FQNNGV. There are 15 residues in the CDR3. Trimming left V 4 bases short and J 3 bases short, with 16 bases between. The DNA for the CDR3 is TGTGCCAGCAGCTACTCAAGGGGACAACTCTACGAGCAGTACTTC. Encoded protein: CASSYSRGQLYEQYF. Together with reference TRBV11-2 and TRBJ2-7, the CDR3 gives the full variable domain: EAGVAQSPRYKIIEKRQSVAFWCNPISGHATLYWYQQILGQGPKLLIQFQNNGVVDDSQLPKDRFSAERLKGVDSTLKIQPAKLEDSAVYLCASSYSRGQLYEQYFGPGTRLTVT.

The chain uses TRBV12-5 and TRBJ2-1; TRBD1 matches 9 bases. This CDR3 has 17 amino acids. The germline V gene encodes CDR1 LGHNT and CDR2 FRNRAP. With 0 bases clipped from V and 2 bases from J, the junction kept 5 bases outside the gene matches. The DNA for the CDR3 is TGTGCTAGTGGTTTGGTCCTCGGACAGGGGCCCTACAATGAGCAGTTCTTC. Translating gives CASGLVLGQGPYNEQFF.

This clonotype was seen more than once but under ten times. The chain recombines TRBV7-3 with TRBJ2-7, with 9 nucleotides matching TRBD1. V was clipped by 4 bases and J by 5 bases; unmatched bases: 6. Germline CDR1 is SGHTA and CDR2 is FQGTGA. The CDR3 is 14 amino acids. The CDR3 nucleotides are TGTGCCAGCAGCTCCCAGACAGGGGGGGACGAGCAGTACTTC. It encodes CASSSQTGGDEQYF.

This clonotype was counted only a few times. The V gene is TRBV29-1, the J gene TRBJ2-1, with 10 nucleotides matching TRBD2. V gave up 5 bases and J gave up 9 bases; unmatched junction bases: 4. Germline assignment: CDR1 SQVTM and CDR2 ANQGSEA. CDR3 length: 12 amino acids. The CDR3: CSVLAGGTEQFF. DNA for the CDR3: TGCAGCGTTTTAGCGGGAGGAACTGAGCAGTTCTTC.